This TCR beta chain was found in a study of T cells in Graves' hyperthyroidism and ophthalmopathy. Study-level background: Sampling of peripheral blood happened at initial diagnosis, prior to any treatment.

RNA transcripts served as the template for amplifying TCR beta CDR3 regions. During a first-round RT-PCR of the TCR CDR3, the HTBI primer set was used. One entry per CDR3 protein results from TCRdb running MiXCR on the multiplex PCR reads. The sample carries hundreds of thousands of distinct CDR3 sequences, around a fifth recorded once. As for this clonotype: Its target is not known.

V was pared by 5 bases and J by 6 bases, with 22 bases between. Germline V gene sequence: CDR1 SGHAT, CDR2 FQNNGV. This CDR3 is built from 17 residues. General study points: Ophthalmopathy prediction by the model preceded onset by a median about 6 months.

Duration under 3 months, a NOSPECS grade of at least 4, and a Clinical Activity Score of at least 3 characterized the ophthalmopathy patients. The sequencing sample was made of blood. This sequence joins TRBV11-2 and TRBJ2-2; D perhaps matches TRBD2 (5 bases). The receptor's source is a woman in her 70s with Graves' ophthalmopathy. The CDR3 loop reads CASSPGLDGWRPGELFF. CDR3 DNA: TGTGCCAGCAGCCCAGGACTGGATGGATGGAGGCCCGGGGAGCTGTTTTTT.